Given below is one T cell receptor beta chain in context. What antigen it recognizes has not been identified. No clone much larger than this one lies a single base away; base qualities are absent. These data belong to a study of blood T cell repertoires in COVID-19 (TCRdb year 2020). Broadly, across the study: Samples covering the acute and convalescent phases of COVID-19 were provided by collaborators in the United States, Italy and Spain. The material from the prospective study consisted of cDNA or gDNA derived from T cells, B-cell-depleted T cells, or PBMCs. Subjects who had been exposed to COVID-19, were actively infected with it, or had recovered from it provided the deeply sampled blood TCRbeta repertoires that made up the dataset. The repertoires were made available in a free public database intended to serve as a resource for research on the immune response to SARS-CoV-2. The samples were drawn from the first 160 participants of the ongoing ImmuneRACE study and from some 1,300 subjects provided by 6 global collaborators. A de-identified subject ID, COVID-19 status, age in years and sex were almost always included in the sample metadata. Where HLA class I and class II types were available, the types were taken from metadata supplied by the sample provider, not from assay-based typing. Findings and caveats that apply to the study as a whole: How much clinical and demographic metadata was included differed by source and by participant, and the metadata was provided uncurated.

V was cut back by 1 base and J by 4 bases, leaving a gap of 20 bases between them. Based on the germline V gene, the CDR1 and CDR2 sequences are SGHTA and FQGTGA. From cysteine to phenylalanine, the CDR3 is 17 amino acids long. The retained sequence is limited to the CDR3, 51 bases, with the frame set at the first base. Collaborating institutions collected whole blood in K2EDTA tubes following their own protocols. For TCRbeta analysis, collaborator samples were shipped as frozen whole blood, as isolated PBMCs, or as DNA extracted from either sample type. The immunoSEQ Assay, a bias-controlled multiplex PCR, was used to amplify TCRbeta CDR3 regions from genomic DNA. Concerning the study's data processing: The number of nucleated cells in each sample was estimated by amplification of reference gene primers within the assay. To quantify the absolute abundance of each unique TCRbeta CDR3 rearrangement, sequence reads were collapsed and filtered. For each sample, productive Simpson clonality was calculated as the square root of Simpson's diversity index across productive rearrangements. TCRdb mirrors the immuneACCESS table, restricted to in-frame sequences. Some clones are absent from its copies; in checked studies, under half trace to an unresolved V gene, and the reason for the others is unknown. V, J and clone size derive from that table, while D and trimming were established from the DNA sequence. The sample table shows 30,000 to 40,000 clones, and 65% to 90% are seen once. Approximately 15% of the sample is taken by the ten largest.

Sequenced sample: peripheral blood. The chain links TRBV7-3 with TRBJ2-7; too little of a D gene remains to name it. This sequence originates from an older woman with active COVID-19. CDR3 reads: CASSLMTPSPPKYEQYF. The DNA sequence is as follows: TGTGCCAGCAGCTTAATGACTCCGTCTCCCCCTAAATACGAGCAGTACTTC.